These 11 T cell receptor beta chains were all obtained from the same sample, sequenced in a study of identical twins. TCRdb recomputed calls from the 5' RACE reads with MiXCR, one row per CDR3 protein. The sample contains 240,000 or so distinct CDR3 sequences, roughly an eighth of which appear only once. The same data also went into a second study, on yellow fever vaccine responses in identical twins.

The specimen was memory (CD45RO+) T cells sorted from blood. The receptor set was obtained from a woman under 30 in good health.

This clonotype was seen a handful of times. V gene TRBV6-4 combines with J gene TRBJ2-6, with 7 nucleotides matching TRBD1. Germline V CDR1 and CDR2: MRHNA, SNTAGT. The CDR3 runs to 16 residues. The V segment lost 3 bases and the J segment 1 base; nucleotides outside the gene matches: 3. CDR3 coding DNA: TGTGCCAGCAGTGAAGCCAGGGGGTCTGGGGCCAACGTCCTGACTTTC. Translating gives CASSEARGSGANVLTF.

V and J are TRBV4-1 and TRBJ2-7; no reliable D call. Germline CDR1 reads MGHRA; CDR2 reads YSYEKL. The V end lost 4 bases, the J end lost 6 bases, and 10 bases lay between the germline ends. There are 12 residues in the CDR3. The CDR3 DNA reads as TGCGCCAGCAGCCGGCCGGGTGGCGAGCAGTACTTC. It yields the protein CASSRPGGEQYF.

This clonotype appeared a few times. Here the CDR3 DNA reads TGTGCCAGCATCGAACACACAGATGGAAACACCATATATTTT. Encoded protein: CASIEHTDGNTIYF. This chain connects TRBV11-2 to TRBJ1-3; unclear D gene. Germline CDR1 is SGHAT and CDR2 is FQNNGV. Between the trimmed V and J ends, which lost 7 bases and 3 bases, there was a span of 13 bases. There are 14 residues in the CDR3.

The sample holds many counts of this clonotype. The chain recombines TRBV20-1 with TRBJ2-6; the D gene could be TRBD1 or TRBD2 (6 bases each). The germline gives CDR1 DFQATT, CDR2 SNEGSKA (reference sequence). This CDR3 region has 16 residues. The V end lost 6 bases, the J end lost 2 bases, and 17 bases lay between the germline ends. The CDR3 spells CSAPLGGSTGANVLTF. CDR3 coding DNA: TGCAGTGCGCCTTTGGGGGGCTCTACTGGGGCCAACGTCCTGACTTTC.

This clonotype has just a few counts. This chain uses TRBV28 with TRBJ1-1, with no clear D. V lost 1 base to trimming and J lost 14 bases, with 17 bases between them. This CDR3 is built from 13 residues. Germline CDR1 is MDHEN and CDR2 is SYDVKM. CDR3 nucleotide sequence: TGTGCCAGCAGTTTATTAAATCCCGCGACATTCTTCTTT. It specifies CASSLLNPATFFF.

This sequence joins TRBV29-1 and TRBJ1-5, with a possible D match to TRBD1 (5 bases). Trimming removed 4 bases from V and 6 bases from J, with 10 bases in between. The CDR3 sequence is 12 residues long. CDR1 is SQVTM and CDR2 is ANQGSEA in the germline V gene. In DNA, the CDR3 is TGCAGCGTTGGGGGGGGAGCTCAGCCCCAGCATTTT. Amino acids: CSVGGGAQPQHF.

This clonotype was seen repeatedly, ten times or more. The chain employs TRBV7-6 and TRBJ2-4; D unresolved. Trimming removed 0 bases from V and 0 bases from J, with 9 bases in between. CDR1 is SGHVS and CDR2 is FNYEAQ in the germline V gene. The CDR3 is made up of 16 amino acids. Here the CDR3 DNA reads TGTGCCAGCAGCTTAGCCCGCAAGGTAGCCAAAAACATTCAGTACTTC. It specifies CASSLARKVAKNIQYF.

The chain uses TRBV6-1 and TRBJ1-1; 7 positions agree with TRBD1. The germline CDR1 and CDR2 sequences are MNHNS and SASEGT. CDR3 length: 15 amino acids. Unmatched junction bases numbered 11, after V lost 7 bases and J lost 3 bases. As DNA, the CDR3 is TGTGCCAGCAATCAGGGGGTATGGGGACACACTGAAGCTTTCTTT. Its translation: CASNQGVWGHTEAFF.

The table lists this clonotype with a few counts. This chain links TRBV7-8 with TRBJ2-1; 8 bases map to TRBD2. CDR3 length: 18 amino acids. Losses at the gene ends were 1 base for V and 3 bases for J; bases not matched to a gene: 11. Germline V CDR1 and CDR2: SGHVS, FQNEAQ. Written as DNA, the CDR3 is TGTGCCAGCAGCTTAGTACTTATCGGGGGGGTCAGCTACAATGAGCAGTTCTTC. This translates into CASSLVLIGGVSYNEQFF.

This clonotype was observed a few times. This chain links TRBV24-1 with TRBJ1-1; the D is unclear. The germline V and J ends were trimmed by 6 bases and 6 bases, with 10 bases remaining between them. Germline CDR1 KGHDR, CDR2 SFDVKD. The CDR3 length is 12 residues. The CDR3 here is CATSTTNAEAFF. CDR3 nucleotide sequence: TGTGCCACCAGTACGACTAACGCTGAAGCTTTCTTT.

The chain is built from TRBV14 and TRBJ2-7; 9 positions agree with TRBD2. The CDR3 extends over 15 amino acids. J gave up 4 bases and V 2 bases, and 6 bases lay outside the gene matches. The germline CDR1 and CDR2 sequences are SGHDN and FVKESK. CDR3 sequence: CASSQSWRGGYEQYF. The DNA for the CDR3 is TGTGCCAGCAGCCAATCGTGGCGGGGGGGTTACGAGCAGTACTTC.